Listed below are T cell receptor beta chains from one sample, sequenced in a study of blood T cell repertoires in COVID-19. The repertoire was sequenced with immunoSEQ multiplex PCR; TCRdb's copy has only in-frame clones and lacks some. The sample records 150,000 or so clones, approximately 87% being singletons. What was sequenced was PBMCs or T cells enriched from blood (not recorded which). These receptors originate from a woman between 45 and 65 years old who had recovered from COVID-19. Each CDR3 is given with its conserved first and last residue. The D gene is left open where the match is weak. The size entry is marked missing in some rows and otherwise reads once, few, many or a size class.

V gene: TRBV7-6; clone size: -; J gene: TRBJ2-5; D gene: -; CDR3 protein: CASSLAIARDRVQETQYF; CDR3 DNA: TGTGCCAGCAGCTTAGCGATAGCTCGAGACAGAGTCCAAGAGACCCAGTACTTC
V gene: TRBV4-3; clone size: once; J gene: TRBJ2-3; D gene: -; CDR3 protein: CASSQDDSSTQYF; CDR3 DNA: TGCGCCAGCAGCCAAGACGACTCTTCAACGCAGTATTTT
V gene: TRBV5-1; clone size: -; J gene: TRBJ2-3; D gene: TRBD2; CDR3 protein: CASSRTSGQTITDTQYF; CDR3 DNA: TGCGCCAGCAGCCGGACTAGCGGCCAAACTATCACAGATACGCAGTATTTT
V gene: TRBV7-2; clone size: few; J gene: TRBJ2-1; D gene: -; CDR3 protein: CASSLNRENEQFF; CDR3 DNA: TGTGCCAGCAGCTTAAACAGGGAAAATGAGCAGTTCTTC
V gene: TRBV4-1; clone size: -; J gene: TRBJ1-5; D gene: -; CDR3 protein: CASSQPGLSNQPQHF; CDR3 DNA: TGCGCCAGCAGCCAACCGGGACTTAGCAATCAGCCCCAGCATTTT
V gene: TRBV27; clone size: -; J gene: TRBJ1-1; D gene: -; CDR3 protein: CASSFSGGYTEAFF; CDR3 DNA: TGTGCCAGCAGTTTCTCGGGGGGGTACACTGAAGCTTTCTTT
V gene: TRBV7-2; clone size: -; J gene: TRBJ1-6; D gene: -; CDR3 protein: CASSPTLAGFENSPLHF; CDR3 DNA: TGTGCCAGCAGCCCGACCCTCGCAGGGTTTGAGAATTCACCCCTCCACTTT
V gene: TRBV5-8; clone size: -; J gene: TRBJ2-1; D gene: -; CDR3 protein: CASSVTGTRLNEQFF; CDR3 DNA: TGTGCCAGCAGCGTGACCGGGACTCGACTTAATGAGCAGTTCTTC
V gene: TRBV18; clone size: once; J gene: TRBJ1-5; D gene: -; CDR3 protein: CASSVRQENQPQHF; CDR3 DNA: TGTGCCAGCTCAGTACGACAGGAGAATCAGCCCCAGCATTTT
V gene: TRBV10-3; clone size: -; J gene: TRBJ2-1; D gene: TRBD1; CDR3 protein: CAIADRGYNEQFF; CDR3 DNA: TGTGCCATCGCCGACAGGGGCTACAATGAGCAGTTCTTC